The clone carrying this T cell receptor (beta chain) has more than one count but fewer than ten. The record originates from a study of T-cell memory formation after mild COVID-19. A single record per CDR3 protein comes from TCRdb applying MiXCR to the 5' RACE reads. The sample includes 580,000 or so distinct CDR3 sequences, around 16% of them seen just once. The CDR3 extends over 15 amino acids. Trimming removed 5 bases at V and 2 bases at J, with 12 bases between. Germline V gene lookup returns CDR1 SGHAT and CDR2 FQNNGV. The V call is TRBV11-2, the J call TRBJ2-2, with D possibly matching TRBD1 (6 bases). The sequenced sample was PBMCs or a T cell subset sorted from them (not recorded which). The sequence derives from an adult woman who had mild COVID-19 (a few samples of this study predate the infection). Cell type and time point are not known. The CDR3 nucleotides read TGTGCCAGCAGCCCCGAGGGGGTAAACACCGGGGAGCTGTTTTTT. It translates to CASSPEGVNTGELFF.